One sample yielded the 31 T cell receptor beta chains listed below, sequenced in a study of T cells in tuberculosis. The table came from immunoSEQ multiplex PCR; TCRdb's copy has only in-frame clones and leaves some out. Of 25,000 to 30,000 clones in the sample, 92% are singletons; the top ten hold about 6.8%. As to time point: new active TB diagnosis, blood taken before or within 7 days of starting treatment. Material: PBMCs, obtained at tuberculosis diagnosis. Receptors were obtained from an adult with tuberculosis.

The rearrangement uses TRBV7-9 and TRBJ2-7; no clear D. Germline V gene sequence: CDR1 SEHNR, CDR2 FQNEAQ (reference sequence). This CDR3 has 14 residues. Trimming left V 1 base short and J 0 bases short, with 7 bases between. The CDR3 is CASSLGMSSYEQYF. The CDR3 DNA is TGTGCCAGCAGCTTAGGCATGAGCTCCTACGAGCAGTACTTC. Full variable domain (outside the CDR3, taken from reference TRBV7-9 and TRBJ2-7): DTGVSQNPRHKITKRGQNVTFRCDPISEHNRLYWYRQTLGQGPEFLTYFQNEAQLEKSRLLSDRFSAERPKGSFSTLEIQRTEQGDSAMYLCASSLGMSSYEQYFGPGTRLTVT.

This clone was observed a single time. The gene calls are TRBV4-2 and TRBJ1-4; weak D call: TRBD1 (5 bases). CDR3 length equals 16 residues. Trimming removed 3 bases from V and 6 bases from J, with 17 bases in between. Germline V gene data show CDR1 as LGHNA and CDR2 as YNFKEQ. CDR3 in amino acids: CASSQKVTGLDEKLFF. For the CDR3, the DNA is TGTGCCAGCAGCCAGAAGGTGACGGGACTGGATGAAAAACTGTTTTTT.

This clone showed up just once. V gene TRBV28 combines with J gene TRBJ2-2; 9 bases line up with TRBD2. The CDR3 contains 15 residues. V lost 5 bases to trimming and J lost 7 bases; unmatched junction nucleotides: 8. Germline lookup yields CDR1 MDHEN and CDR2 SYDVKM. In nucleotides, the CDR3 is TGTGCCAGCAGTCTCATCCTTAGCGGGAGCGGGGAGCTGTTTTTT. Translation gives CASSLILSGSGELFF.

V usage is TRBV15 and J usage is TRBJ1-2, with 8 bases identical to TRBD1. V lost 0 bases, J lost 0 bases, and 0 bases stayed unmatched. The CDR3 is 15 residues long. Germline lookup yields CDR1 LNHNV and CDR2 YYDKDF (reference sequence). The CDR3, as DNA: TGTGCCACCAGCAGAGAGGACAGGGCTAACTATGGCTACACCTTC. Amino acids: CATSREDRANYGYTF.

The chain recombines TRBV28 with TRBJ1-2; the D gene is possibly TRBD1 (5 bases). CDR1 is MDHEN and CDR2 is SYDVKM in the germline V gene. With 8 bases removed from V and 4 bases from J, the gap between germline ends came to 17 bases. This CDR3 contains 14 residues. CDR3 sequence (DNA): TGTGCCAGCTCCTCGGGGGGGAATCTCTATGGCTACACCTTC. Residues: CASSSGGNLYGYTF.

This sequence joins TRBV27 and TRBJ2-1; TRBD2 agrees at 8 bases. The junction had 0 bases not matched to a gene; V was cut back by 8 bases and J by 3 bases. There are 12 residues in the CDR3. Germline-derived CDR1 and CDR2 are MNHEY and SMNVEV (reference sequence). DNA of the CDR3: TGTGCCAGCGGGACTAGCTACAATGAGCAGTTCTTC. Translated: CASGTSYNEQFF.

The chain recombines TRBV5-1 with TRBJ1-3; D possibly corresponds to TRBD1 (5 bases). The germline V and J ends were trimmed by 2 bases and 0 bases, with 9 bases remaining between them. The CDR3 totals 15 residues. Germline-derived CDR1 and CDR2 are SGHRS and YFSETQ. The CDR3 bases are TGCGCCAGCAGCTTACAGGCCGGCTCTGGAAACACCATATATTTT. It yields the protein CASSLQAGSGNTIYF.

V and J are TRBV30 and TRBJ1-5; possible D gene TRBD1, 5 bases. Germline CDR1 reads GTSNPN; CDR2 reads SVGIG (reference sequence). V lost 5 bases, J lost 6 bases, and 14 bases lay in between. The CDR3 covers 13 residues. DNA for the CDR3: TGTGCCTGGGCGACAGTCATTGGTCAGCCCCAGCATTTT. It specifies CAWATVIGQPQHF. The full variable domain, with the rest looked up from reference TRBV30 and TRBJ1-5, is SQTIHQWPATLVQPVGSPLSLECTVEGTSNPNLYWYRQAAGRGLQLLFYSVGIGQISSEVPQNLSASRPQDRQFILSSKKLLLSDSGFYLCAWATVIGQPQHFGDGTRLSIL.

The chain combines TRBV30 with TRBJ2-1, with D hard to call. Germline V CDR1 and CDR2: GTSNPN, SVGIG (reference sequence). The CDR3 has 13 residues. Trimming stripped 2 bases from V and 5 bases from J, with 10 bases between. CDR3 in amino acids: CAWSFSPDNEQFF. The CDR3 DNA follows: TGTGCCTGGAGTTTCTCACCGGACAATGAGCAGTTCTTC.

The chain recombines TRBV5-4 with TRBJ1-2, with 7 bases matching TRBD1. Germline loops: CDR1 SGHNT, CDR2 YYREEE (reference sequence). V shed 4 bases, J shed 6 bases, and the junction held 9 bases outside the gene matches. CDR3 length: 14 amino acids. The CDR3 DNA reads TGTGCCAGCAGCCTAAGAGACAGGGATAATGGCTACACCTTC. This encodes CASSLRDRDNGYTF.

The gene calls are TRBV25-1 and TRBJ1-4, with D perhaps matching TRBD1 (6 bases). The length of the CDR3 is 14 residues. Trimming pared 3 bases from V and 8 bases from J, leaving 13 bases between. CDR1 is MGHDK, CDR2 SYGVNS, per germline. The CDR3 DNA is TGTGCCAGCAGTGATCCCAGGGGTGGGGAAAAACTGTTTTTT. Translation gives CASSDPRGGEKLFF.

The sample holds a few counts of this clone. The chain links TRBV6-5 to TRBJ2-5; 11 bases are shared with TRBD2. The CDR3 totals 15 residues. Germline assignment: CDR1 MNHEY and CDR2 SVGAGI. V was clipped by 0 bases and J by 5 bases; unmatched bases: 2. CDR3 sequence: CASSYSLAGVETQYF. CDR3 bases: TGTGCCAGCAGTTACTCACTAGCGGGAGTTGAGACCCAGTACTTC.

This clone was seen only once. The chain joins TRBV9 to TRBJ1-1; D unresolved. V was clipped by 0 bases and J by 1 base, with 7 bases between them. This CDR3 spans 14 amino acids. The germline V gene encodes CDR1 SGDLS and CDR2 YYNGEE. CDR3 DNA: TGTGCCAGCAGCGTAGGAGGGCAGAACACTGAAGCTTTCTTT. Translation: CASSVGGQNTEAFF.

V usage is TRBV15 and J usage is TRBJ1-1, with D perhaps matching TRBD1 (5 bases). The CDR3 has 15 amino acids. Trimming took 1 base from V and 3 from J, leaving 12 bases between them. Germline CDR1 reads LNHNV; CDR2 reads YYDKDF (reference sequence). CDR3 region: CATSRADRGDTEAFF. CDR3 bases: TGTGCCACCAGCAGAGCTGATCGGGGGGACACTGAAGCTTTCTTT.

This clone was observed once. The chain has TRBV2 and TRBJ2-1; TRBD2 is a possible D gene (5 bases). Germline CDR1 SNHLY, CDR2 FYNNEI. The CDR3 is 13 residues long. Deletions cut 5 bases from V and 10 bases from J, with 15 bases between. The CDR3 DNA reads TGTGCCAGCAGTTGGACTGGGTCGAGAGAGCAGTTCTTC. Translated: CASSWTGSREQFF. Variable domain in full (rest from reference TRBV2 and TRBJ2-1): EPEVTQTPSHQVTQMGQEVILRCVPISNHLYFYWYRQILGQKVEFLVSFYNNEISEKSEIFDDQFSVERPDGSNFTLKIRSTKLEDSAMYFCASSWTGSREQFFGPGTRLTVL.

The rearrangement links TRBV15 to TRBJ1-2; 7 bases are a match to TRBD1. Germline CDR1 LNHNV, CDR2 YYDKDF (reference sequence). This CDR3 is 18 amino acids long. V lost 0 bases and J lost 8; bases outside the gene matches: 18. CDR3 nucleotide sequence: TGTGCCACCAGCAGAGATTCAAGTTTGGGAAGACAGGGTCGGGGCTACACCTTC. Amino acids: CATSRDSSLGRQGRGYTF.

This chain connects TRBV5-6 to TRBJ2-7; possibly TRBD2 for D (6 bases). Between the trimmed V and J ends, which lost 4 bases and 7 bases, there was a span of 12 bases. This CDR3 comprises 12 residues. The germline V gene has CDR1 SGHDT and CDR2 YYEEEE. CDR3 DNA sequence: TGTGCCAGCAGCGAGACTAGACTTGAGCAGTACTTC. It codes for CASSETRLEQYF.

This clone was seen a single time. CDR3 region: CASSPRGDRSSGANVLTF. The CDR3 DNA is TGTGCCAGCAGCCCTAGGGGGGACAGGAGCTCTGGGGCCAACGTCCTGACTTTC. The chain joins TRBV9 to TRBJ2-6, with 8 bases matching TRBD1. The CDR3 has 18 amino acids. V dropped 4 bases and J dropped 0; count of bases not matched to a gene: 9. Germline values: CDR1 SGDLS, CDR2 YYNGEE.

CDR3 loop: CASSQSTSGRDTQYF. For the CDR3, the DNA is TGTGCCAGCAGCCAGAGTACTAGCGGGAGGGATACGCAGTATTTT. The gene calls are TRBV7-9 and TRBJ2-3, with 12 bases fitting TRBD2. The junction had 6 bases not matched to a gene; V was cut back by 5 bases and J by 6 bases. The germline gives CDR1 SEHNR, CDR2 FQNEAQ (reference sequence). The CDR3 extends over 15 amino acids.

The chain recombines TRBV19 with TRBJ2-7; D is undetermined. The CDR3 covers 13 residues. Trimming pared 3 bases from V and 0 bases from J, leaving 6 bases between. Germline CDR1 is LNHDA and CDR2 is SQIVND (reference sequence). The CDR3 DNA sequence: TGTGCCAGTAGTATTGCTAGCTCCTACGAGCAGTACTTC. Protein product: CASSIASSYEQYF.

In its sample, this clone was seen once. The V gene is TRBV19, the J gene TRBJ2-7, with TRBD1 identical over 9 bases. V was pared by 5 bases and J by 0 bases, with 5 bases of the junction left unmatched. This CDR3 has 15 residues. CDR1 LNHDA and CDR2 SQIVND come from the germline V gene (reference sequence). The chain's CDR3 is CASSAGTGSSYEQYF. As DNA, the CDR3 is TGTGCCAGTAGTGCGGGGACAGGGAGCTCCTACGAGCAGTACTTC. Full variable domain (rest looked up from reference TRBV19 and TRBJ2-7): DGGITQSPKYLFRKEGQNVTLSCEQNLNHDAMYWYRQDPGQGLRLIYYSQIVNDFQKGDIAEGYSVSREKKESFPLTVTSAQKNPTAFYLCASSAGTGSSYEQYFGPGTRLTVT.

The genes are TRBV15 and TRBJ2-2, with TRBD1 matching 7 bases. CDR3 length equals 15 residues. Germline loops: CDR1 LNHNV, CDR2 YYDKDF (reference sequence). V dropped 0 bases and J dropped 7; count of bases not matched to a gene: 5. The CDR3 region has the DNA TGTGCCACCAGCAGAGAGAGGGGGCTCGTCGGGGAGCTGTTTTTT. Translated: CATSRERGLVGELFF.

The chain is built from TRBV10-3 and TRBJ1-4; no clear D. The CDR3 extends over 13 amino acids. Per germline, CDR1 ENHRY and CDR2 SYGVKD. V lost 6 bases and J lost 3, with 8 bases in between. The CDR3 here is CAISAASNEKLFF. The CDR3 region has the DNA TGTGCCATCAGCGCGGCCTCTAATGAAAAACTGTTTTTT.

This chain's CDR3 is CASSLRTDTQYF. The DNA for the CDR3 is TGTGCCAGCAGCCTCCGCACAGATACGCAGTATTTT. This chain uses TRBV7-9 with TRBJ2-3; D ambiguous. The CDR3 consists of 12 residues. Germline loops: CDR1 SEHNR, CDR2 FQNEAQ (reference sequence). Trimming took off 5 bases at V and 1 base at J, with 4 bases between the two ends.

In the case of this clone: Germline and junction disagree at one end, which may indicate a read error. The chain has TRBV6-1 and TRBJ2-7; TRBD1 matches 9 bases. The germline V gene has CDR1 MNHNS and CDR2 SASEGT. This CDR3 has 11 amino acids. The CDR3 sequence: CASSHGTGFFF. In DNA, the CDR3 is TGTGCCAGCAGCCACGGGACAGGGTTTTTCTTC.

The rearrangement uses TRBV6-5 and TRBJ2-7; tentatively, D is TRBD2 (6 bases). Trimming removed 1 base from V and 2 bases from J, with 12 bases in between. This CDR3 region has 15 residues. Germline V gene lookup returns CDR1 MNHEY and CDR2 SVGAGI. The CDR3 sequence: CASSYLAGIAYEQYF. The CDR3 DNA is TGTGCCAGCAGTTACTTGGCGGGGATCGCCTACGAGCAGTACTTC.

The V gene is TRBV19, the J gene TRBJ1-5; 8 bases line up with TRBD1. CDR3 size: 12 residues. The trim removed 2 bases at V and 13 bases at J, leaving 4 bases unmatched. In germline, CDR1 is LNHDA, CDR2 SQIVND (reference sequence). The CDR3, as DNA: TGTGCCAGTAGTATATCGGACAGGGAGCAGCATTTT. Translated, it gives CASSISDREQHF.

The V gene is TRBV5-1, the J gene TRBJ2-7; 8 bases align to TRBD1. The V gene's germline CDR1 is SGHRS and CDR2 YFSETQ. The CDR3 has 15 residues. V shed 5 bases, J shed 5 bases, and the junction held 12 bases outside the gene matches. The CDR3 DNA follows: TGCGCCAGCAGAATGGACAGGGAAGGGTTTAACGAGCAGTACTTC. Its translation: CASRMDREGFNEQYF. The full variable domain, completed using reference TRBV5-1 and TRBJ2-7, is KAGVTQTPRYLIKTRGQQVTLSCSPISGHRSVSWYQQTPGQGLQFLFEYFSETQRNKGNFPGRFSGRQFSNSRSEMNVSTLELGDSALYLCASRMDREGFNEQYFGPGTRLTVT.

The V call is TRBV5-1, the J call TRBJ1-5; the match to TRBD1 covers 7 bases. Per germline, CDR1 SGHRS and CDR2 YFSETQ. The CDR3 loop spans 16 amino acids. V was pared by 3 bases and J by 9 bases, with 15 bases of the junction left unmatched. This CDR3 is CASSYGPGQSQGPQHF. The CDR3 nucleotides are TGCGCCAGCAGCTATGGGCCGGGACAGAGCCAGGGGCCCCAGCATTTT.

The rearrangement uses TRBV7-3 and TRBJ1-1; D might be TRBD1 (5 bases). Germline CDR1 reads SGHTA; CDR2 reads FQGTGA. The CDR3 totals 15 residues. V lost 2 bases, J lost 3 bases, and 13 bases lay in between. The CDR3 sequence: CASSLDGGTHTEAFF. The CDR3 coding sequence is TGTGCCAGCAGCTTAGATGGGGGGACCCACACTGAAGCTTTCTTT.

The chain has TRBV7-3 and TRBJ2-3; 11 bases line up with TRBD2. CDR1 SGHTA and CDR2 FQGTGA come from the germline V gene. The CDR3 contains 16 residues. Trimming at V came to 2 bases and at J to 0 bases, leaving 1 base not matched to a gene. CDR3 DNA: TGTGCCAGCAGCTTATGGACTAGCGGGAGCACAGATACGCAGTATTTT. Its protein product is CASSLWTSGSTDTQYF.